This note documents a single T cell receptor beta chain sequence. These data come from a study of T cell changes during pregnancy in multiple sclerosis. Germline CDR1 is SEHNR and CDR2 is FQNEAQ (reference sequence). CDR3 length: 14 residues. J lost 5 bases, V lost 3 bases, and 6 bases had no gene match. Profiled with immunoSEQ multiplex PCR; TCRdb holds only in-frame clones, not every one. This table holds about 77,000 clones, about 92% found once. The chain combines TRBV7-9 with TRBJ2-5; 7 positions agree with TRBD2. Sequenced here: peripheral blood, sampled after pregnancy. The source of this sequence is a female donor in good health, enrolled as a control in a pregnancy study. The CDR3 spells CASSFHGGGETQYF. The CDR3 DNA follows: TGTGCCAGCAGCTTCCACGGGGGAGGGGAGACCCAGTACTTC. Looking up the rest from reference TRBV7-9 and TRBJ2-5 gives the full variable domain: DTGVSQNPRHKITKRGQNVTFRCDPISEHNRLYWYRQTLGQGPEFLTYFQNEAQLEKSRLLSDRFSAERPKGSFSTLEIQRTEQGDSAMYLCASSFHGGGETQYFGPGTRLLVL.